The clone carrying this T cell receptor (beta chain) came up once. Its target is not known. There are 16 residues in the CDR3. V lost 2 bases and J 0 bases, leaving 13 bases between the germline ends. From germline, CDR1 is SEHNR and CDR2 FQNEAQ (reference sequence). Repertoires were generated with immunoSEQ multiplex PCR, while TCRdb's copy carries only in-frame clones and drops some. The repertoire includes 80,000 to 100,000 clones, roughly 89% of them detected once, and approximately 4% sits in the top ten. The entry originates in a study of cytomegalovirus exposure and HLA in healthy donors. Study conclusions and caveats: There were some public TCRs occurring in many donors, but most TCR sequences were rare. There were 150 to 200 TCR beta chains listed as cytomegalovirus-associated. That first-cohort TCR clusters tended to co-occur in the 95 to 150 validation repertoires was found in a later analysis.

The donors were part of the validation cohort of 100 to 150 subjects. That cohort was separate from the first cohort, which comprised 500 to 700 subjects. V gene TRBV7-9 combines with J gene TRBJ1-1; D possibly corresponds to TRBD1 (6 bases). This clonotype was obtained from a woman aged 25-40 years in good health and CMV-seronegative. The sequenced material came from PBMCs. The CDR3 region is CASSLPGTPMNTEAFF. The CDR3 DNA sequence: TGTGCCAGCAGCTTACCCGGGACACCCATGAACACTGAAGCTTTCTTT.